What follows describes a single T cell receptor (beta chain). Its target is unknown. This entry belongs to a study of cytomegalovirus exposure and HLA in healthy donors. With V trimmed by 5 bases and J by 2 bases, 10 bases remained unmatched. From germline, CDR1 is WNHNN and CDR2 SYGVQD (reference sequence). CDR3 size: 16 residues. The PCR contained 60 Vbeta and 13 Jbeta primers. Sequencing was performed with immunoSEQ multiplex PCR; in TCRdb, only in-frame clones are kept and a portion is missing. This table has over 150,000 clones, under 80% appearing once. Study-level results: A later analysis linked roughly 17,000 TCR beta sequences to HLA alleles at 0.05 false discovery rate. Reports indicated that the classifier achieved high specificity and sensitivity in diagnosing cytomegalovirus status.

The sequencing input was PBMCs. This TCR was sampled from a woman in her 50s in good health and CMV-seropositive. The V and J genes are TRBV10-1 and TRBJ2-3; TRBD2 matches 7 bases. The CDR3 DNA follows: TGCGCCAGCAGTCGGCTAGCGGCTTCATCCACAGATACGCAGTATTTT. Amino acids: CASSRLAASSTDTQYF.